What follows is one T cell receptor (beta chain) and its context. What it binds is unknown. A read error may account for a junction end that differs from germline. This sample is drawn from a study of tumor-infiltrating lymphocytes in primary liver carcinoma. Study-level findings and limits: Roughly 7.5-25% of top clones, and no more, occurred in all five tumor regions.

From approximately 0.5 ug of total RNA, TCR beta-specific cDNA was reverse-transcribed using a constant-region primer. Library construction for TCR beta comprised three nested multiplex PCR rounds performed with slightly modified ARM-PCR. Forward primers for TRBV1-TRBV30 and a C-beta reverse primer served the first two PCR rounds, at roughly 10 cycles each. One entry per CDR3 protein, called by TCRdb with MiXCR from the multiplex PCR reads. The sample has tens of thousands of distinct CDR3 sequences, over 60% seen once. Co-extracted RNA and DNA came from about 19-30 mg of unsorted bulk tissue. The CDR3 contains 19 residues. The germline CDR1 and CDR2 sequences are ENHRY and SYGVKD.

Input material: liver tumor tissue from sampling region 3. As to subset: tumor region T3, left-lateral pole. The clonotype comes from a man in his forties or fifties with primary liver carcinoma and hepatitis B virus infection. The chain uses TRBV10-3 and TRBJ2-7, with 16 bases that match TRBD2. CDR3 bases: TGTGTCATCGCCAAACGATCGGGACTAGCGGGAGGGTCCTCCTACGAGCAGTACTTC. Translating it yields CVIAKRSGLAGGSSYEQYF.